This T cell receptor (beta chain) came from a study of shared clonotypes between healthy human individuals. Study observations and caveats: The genetic and exposure-history diversity represented was limited by few donors. The researchers took only blood, and tissue repertoires probably look different.

Points on this clone: Its antigen is not known.

Measured with immunoSEQ multiplex PCR; TCRdb has only the in-frame clones, and not every one. The sample contains roughly 640,000 clones, around 97% of which appear only once. Donors, healthy HIV-negative adults, lacked recent acute infections or vaccinations. Splitting the CD4+ cells yielded a CD45RA+ naive subset and a CD45RA-negative memory subset. Germline V gene data show CDR1 as MDHEN and CDR2 as SYDVKM. V lost 5 bases to trimming and J lost 7 bases, with 27 bases between them. The CDR3 extends over 18 amino acids. This clonotype was obtained from a woman in her 30s in good health. Sample: naive CD4+ T cells sorted from blood. Subset described: CD45RA+ positively selected. The chain combines TRBV28 with TRBJ2-1; D is uncertain. The chain's CDR3 is CASSPPPSLGRTQNEQFF. CDR3 DNA sequence: TGTGCCAGCAGTCCCCCCCCTTCACTTGGCCGGACGCAGAATGAGCAGTTCTTC.